This entry concerns a single T cell receptor beta chain. Methods used by the authors: Amplification of reference gene primers provided the estimated nucleated cell counts. The method was immunoSEQ multiplex PCR; TCRdb's version includes in-frame clones alone and lacks a portion of them. The V and J calls and clone size come from that table; D and trimming were worked out from the DNA. The sample lists about 44,000 clones; approximately 89% were seen once. V was pared by 2 bases and J by 9 bases, with 4 bases of the junction left unmatched. The CDR3 contains 12 residues. Germline CDR1 and CDR2: MNHEY and SVGAGI. The data were obtained in a study of blood T cell repertoires in COVID-19. Whole-study context: The United States, Italy and Spain supplied acute and convalescent COVID-19 samples. T cells, B-cell-depleted T cells, or PBMCs provided the cDNA or gDNA that served as material.

The sequenced sample consisted of peripheral blood. The origin of this receptor is a woman in her 40s with acute or convalescent COVID-19. This chain joins TRBV6-5 and TRBJ2-7, with 7 nucleotides matching TRBD2. The CDR3 region has the DNA TGTGCCAGCAGTTACGACCAGCGGGGGCAGTACTTC. Translating it yields CASSYDQRGQYF.